These T cell receptor beta chains were read from a single sample in a study of blood T cell repertoires in COVID-19. The method was immunoSEQ multiplex PCR; TCRdb's version includes in-frame clones alone and lacks a portion of them. The profile covers hundreds of thousands of clones, with approximately 90% appearing a single time and over 0.75% taken by the ten largest. Input material: peripheral blood. All receptors come from a man in his fifties or sixties with COVID-19, enrolled during active disease. Both conserved end residues are trimmed from each CDR3. A D gene is named only where the DNA matches it firmly.

j_call v_call d_call cdr3_aa
TRBJ2-3 TRBV5-5 TRBD2 ASRTIAGSDTQY
TRBJ1-2 TRBV18 . ASSPQGSNYGYT
TRBJ2-7 TRBV18 TRBD2 ASSYSSGSYEQY
TRBJ2-2 TRBV3-1/TRBV3-2 . ASSLPQGPNTGELF
TRBJ2-3 TRBV4-3 TRBD2 ASSQDLGLAGGDTQY
TRBJ2-7 TRBV7-2 . ASSPSAGSPILGEQY
TRBJ2-7 TRBV5-6 . ASSLSGMYEQY
TRBJ1-2 TRBV6-5 TRBD1 ASSPEGTGDFGYT
TRBJ2-3 TRBV4-1 . ASSKALSTDTQY
TRBJ1-3 TRBV30 . AWIPGVSGNTIY
TRBJ1-2 TRBV4-1 TRBD1 ASSLTFQGALYGYT
TRBJ2-1 TRBV4-3 . ASSQDRFYNEQF
TRBJ1-1 TRBV4-1 . ASSLLGDVAAF
TRBJ1-3 TRBV4-3 TRBD1 ASSHAGQGGSGNTIY
TRBJ2-7 TRBV18 . ASSPDLGLHEQY
TRBJ2-7 TRBV25-1 TRBD1 ASSERQGSEQY
TRBJ2-1 TRBV5-1 . ASSSITRDNEQF
TRBJ1-1 TRBV7-3 . ASSVKGQSNTEAF
TRBJ2-6 TRBV19 TRBD1 ASSIGSGTGSPGANVLT
TRBJ1-4 TRBV5-1 TRBD1 ASSLAYRGRTNEKLF
TRBJ2-7 TRBV5-4 . ASSFPTRGEQY
TRBJ1-2 TRBV3-1/TRBV3-2 . ASSQGFDGYT
TRBJ2-5 TRBV7-9 TRBD1 ASSLQGAQY
TRBJ2-1 TRBV19 . ASSKRDFPIPYNEQF
TRBJ2-3 TRBV6-2/TRBV6-3 TRBD2 ASSPGLAATQY
TRBJ1-3 TRBV5-1 . ASSLAKQDSGNTIY
TRBJ1-2 TRBV28 TRBD1 ASSSRTGVPLYGYT
TRBJ2-1 TRBV4-1 TRBD2 ASSQVISSGYNEQF
TRBJ2-7 TRBV5-4 TRBD2 ASSLLAGVADEQY
TRBJ1-1 TRBV28 . ASSLVSSTEAF
TRBJ2-7 TRBV7-2 TRBD2 ASSLSSGRNEQY
TRBJ2-3 TRBV11-2 . ASSSLISSTDTQY
TRBJ2-7 TRBV6-5 . ASSSRDPGGEQY
TRBJ1-1 TRBV6-2/TRBV6-3 . ASSYSGRGSNTEAF
TRBJ1-5 TRBV10-3 . AISESPGGSNQPQH
TRBJ1-3 TRBV19 TRBD1 ASSMGQGSSGNTIY
TRBJ2-3 TRBV7-9 . ASSSLATTDTQY
TRBJ2-7 TRBV5-1 TRBD2 ASSRGLAGGLLDEQY
TRBJ2-1 TRBV9 TRBD1 ASSPGQSVYEQF
TRBJ1-5 TRBV24-1 TRBD1 ATSHRGSNQPQH
TRBJ1-4 TRBV4-1 . ASSQLLSTNEKLF
TRBJ2-7 TRBV5-6 TRBD2 ASDTNWGGEQY
TRBJ1-1 TRBV29-1 TRBD1 SVETNRGHTEAF
TRBJ1-3 TRBV5-1 . ASSLVPGSSGNTIY
TRBJ1-4 TRBV9 . ASSVDHRAGKLF
TRBJ1-1 TRBV5-4 . ASSLARQNTEAF
TRBJ2-1 TRBV7-3 . ASSLRGGGTYNEQF
TRBJ2-3 TRBV12-5 TRBD2 ASGISGSPTQY
TRBJ2-5 TRBV14 . ASSLPSSPQETQY
TRBJ2-1 TRBV5-4 . ASSLWGGNEQF
TRBJ2-1 TRBV24-1 TRBD2 ATSEALAGTHEQF
TRBJ2-2 TRBV29-1 . SAGLNGGGGTGELF
TRBJ1-1 TRBV2 . ASSTGIRGTEAF
TRBJ1-1 TRBV9 . ASSVGERVNTEAF
TRBJ1-2 TRBV19 . ASTTGGDFYGYT